The clone carrying this TCR beta chain was counted a few times. The V and J ends lost 6 bases and 3 bases, in that order; junction bases with no gene match: 12. Per the germline V gene, CDR1 is MNHNS and CDR2 is SASEGT. The CDR3 runs 16 residues. Amplified TCR beta CDR3 regions came from RNA transcripts. The HTBI primer set drove a first-round RT-PCR of the TCR CDR3. TCRdb re-analysed the multiplex PCR reads in MiXCR, keeping a single row per CDR3 protein. The data show 300,000 to 450,000 distinct CDR3 sequences, 15% to 18% seen once. The source of the sample is a study of T cells in Graves' hyperthyroidism and ophthalmopathy.

Sequencing was performed on blood. This receptor was taken from a woman between 18 and 30 years old with Graves' hyperthyroidism that later progressed to Graves' ophthalmopathy. The V and J genes are TRBV6-1 and TRBJ2-3; TRBD2 matches 7 bases. The CDR3 DNA is TGTGCCAGCAGCCGGAGGGACTATGATAAGACAGATACGCAGTATTTT. Its protein product is CASSRRDYDKTDTQYF.